Presented here are 18 T cell receptor beta chains from one specimen sequenced in a study of cytomegalovirus exposure and HLA in healthy donors. TCRdb keeps only in-frame clones here, not all; method: immunoSEQ multiplex PCR. The table includes some 100,000 clones, approximately 91% detected once. Sequenced sample: PBMCs. The receptors derive from a woman in her late teens or twenties in good health and CMV-seronegative.

This clone was seen just once. The chain is built from TRBV19 and TRBJ1-4; the D gene is possibly TRBD1 (6 bases). V was clipped by 5 bases and J by 5 bases, with 12 bases between them. Germline lookup yields CDR1 LNHDA and CDR2 SQIVND (reference sequence). This CDR3 contains 14 residues. The CDR3, as DNA: TGTGCCAGTAGTGGGACACTTAGGAATGAAAAACTGTTTTTT. This sequence encodes CASSGTLRNEKLFF.

This clone was detected a few times. V is TRBV28 and J is TRBJ2-1; no reliable D call. Germline values: CDR1 MDHEN, CDR2 SYDVKM. The CDR3 runs to 16 residues. V lost 6 bases and J lost 1, with 16 bases in between. The chain's CDR3 is CASSPKALRSYNEQFF. CDR3 sequence (DNA): TGTGCCAGCAGCCCCAAAGCCCTTCGGTCCTACAATGAGCAGTTCTTC.

This rearrangement joins TRBV28 to TRBJ2-1; no reliable D call. The CDR3 loop spans 16 amino acids. Germline lookup yields CDR1 MDHEN and CDR2 SYDVKM. V gave up 4 bases and J gave up 6 bases, with 19 bases separating them. CDR3 nucleotides: TGTGCCAGCAGTTCTTCCGGGTCACCACGAGGCAATGAGCAGTTCTTC. The encoded protein is CASSSSGSPRGNEQFF.

This chain joins TRBV6-6 and TRBJ2-2; 9 nucleotides align to TRBD1. V shed 2 bases, J shed 4 bases, and the junction held 5 bases outside the gene matches. Germline V gene data show CDR1 as MNHNY and CDR2 as SVGAGI (reference sequence). The CDR3 has 16 amino acids. Here the CDR3 reads CASSYPSTGGTGELFF. As DNA, the CDR3 is TGTGCCAGCAGTTACCCCTCGACAGGGGGCACCGGGGAGCTGTTTTTT.

The CDR3 nucleotides are TGTGCCAGCAGCGCACGACTAGAGGTAGATACGCAGTATTTT. As protein: CASSARLEVDTQYF. The chain carries TRBV9 and TRBJ2-3, with a tentative D call TRBD2 (6 bases). Germline loops: CDR1 SGDLS, CDR2 YYNGEE. V was trimmed by 3 bases and J by 5 bases, leaving 13 bases between them. CDR3 length: 14 residues.

The CDR3 protein is CASSLKFVRGTSGASTYEQYF. The DNA for the CDR3 is TGTGCCAGCAGCCTCAAGTTCGTCCGCGGGACTAGCGGGGCGTCGACCTACGAGCAGTACTTC. V gene TRBV4-2 combines with J gene TRBJ2-7, with 13 bases fitting TRBD2. This CDR3 spans 21 amino acids. Germline CDR1 is LGHNA and CDR2 is YNFKEQ. J gave up 2 bases and V 4 bases, and 20 bases lay outside the gene matches.

This chain connects TRBV6-5 to TRBJ2-5, with a tentative D call TRBD2 (5 bases). Germline V gene data show CDR1 as MNHEY and CDR2 as SVGAGI. The V gene lost 0 bases and the J gene lost 4 bases, with 9 bases spanning the gap. The CDR3 extends over 14 amino acids. The CDR3 sequence is CASSYSGSRETQYF. The CDR3, as DNA: TGTGCCAGCAGTTACTCGGGGAGTAGAGAGACCCAGTACTTC.

This clone was found a few times. J is TRBJ1-2 and V is TRBV5-4; tentatively, D is TRBD1 (6 bases). V was cut by 2 bases and J by 3 bases, with 14 bases left in between. The CDR3 sequence is 15 residues long. The germline CDR1 and CDR2 sequences are SGHNT and YYREEE (reference sequence). Here the CDR3 reads CASSFGQGLDYGYTF. The CDR3 DNA is TGTGCCAGCAGCTTCGGGCAGGGGCTAGACTATGGCTACACCTTC.

This chain links TRBV25-1 with TRBJ2-1, with D possibly matching TRBD1 (8 bases). There are 14 residues in the CDR3. Germline V gene lookup returns CDR1 MGHDK and CDR2 SYGVNS. V was cut by 7 bases and J by 6 bases, with 16 bases left in between. CDR3 coding DNA: TGTGCCAGCATCCGGTACAGGGGGGGCAATGAGCAGTTCTTC. Translated: CASIRYRGGNEQFF. Supplemented by reference TRBV25-1 and TRBJ2-1, the full variable domain reads EADIYQTPRYLVIGTGKKITLECSQTMGHDKMYWYQQDPGMELHLIHYSYGVNSTEKGDLSSESTVSRIRTEHFPLTLESARPSHTSQYLCASIRYRGGNEQFFGPGTRLTVL.

This chain connects TRBV19 to TRBJ1-5; D remains unclear. The V gene's germline CDR1 is LNHDA and CDR2 SQIVND (reference sequence). V was clipped by 4 bases and J by 4 bases, with 11 bases between them. The CDR3 runs 14 residues. CDR3 bases: TGTGCCAGTAGTAGGCATCTCGAAAATCAGCCCCAGCATTTT. Translated, it gives CASSRHLENQPQHF.

The V gene is TRBV5-1, the J gene TRBJ2-7; 10 bases are shared with TRBD1. From germline, CDR1 is SGHRS and CDR2 YFSETQ. Trimming cost V 7 bases and J 3 bases; bases outside gene matches: 7. The CDR3 is made up of 14 amino acids. The CDR3 spells CASGTGTGDYEQYF. The DNA for the CDR3 is TGCGCCAGCGGAACCGGGACAGGGGACTACGAGCAGTACTTC.

This chain links TRBV4-1 with TRBJ2-1; 12 nucleotides match TRBD2. Germline V gives CDR1 MGHRA, CDR2 YSYEKL. Trimming removed 3 bases from V and 7 bases from J; junction bases left unmatched: 7. The length of the CDR3 is 16 residues. DNA of the CDR3: TGCGCCAGCAGCCAGCCGGGACTAGCGGGCCGGAATGAGCAGTTCTTC. Residues: CASSQPGLAGRNEQFF.

This sequence joins TRBV6-1 and TRBJ1-5; 7 bases line up with TRBD1. The J segment lost 11 bases and the V segment lost 6 bases, leaving 16 bases of the junction unmatched. The CDR3 has 15 amino acids. Germline CDR1 is MNHNS and CDR2 is SASEGT. DNA of the CDR3: TGTGCCAGCAGCCCAACAGGGGCTGTCCCGGGGACCCAGCATTTT. Translating gives CASSPTGAVPGTQHF.

The gene calls are TRBV14 and TRBJ1-6, with D possibly being TRBD1 (5 bases). The germline V gene encodes CDR1 SGHDN and CDR2 FVKESK. Deletions cut 4 bases from V and 0 bases from J, with 10 bases between. The CDR3 sequence is 16 residues long. The DNA of the CDR3 is TGTGCCAGCAGCCGCGGGACGGACTCCTATAATTCACCCCTCCACTTT. This codes for CASSRGTDSYNSPLHF.

The rearrangement links TRBV11-3 to TRBJ2-4; a possible D gene is TRBD1 (6 bases). Between the trimmed V and J ends, which lost 3 bases and 12 bases, there was a span of 12 bases. CDR1 SGHNT and CDR2 YENEEA come from the germline V gene. This CDR3 contains 12 residues. CDR3 bases: TGTGCCAGCAGCTTGGACAGTAATACTCAGTACTTC. This translates into CASSLDSNTQYF.

V is TRBV5-1 and J is TRBJ1-1, with D possibly matching TRBD1 (5 bases). The germline CDR1 and CDR2 sequences are SGHRS and YFSETQ. The CDR3 has 14 amino acids. Deletions cut 0 bases from V and 4 bases from J, with 10 bases between. CDR3 amino acids: CASSLAVGGTEAFF. CDR3 DNA: TGCGCCAGCAGCTTGGCCGTGGGGGGCACTGAAGCTTTCTTT.

J is TRBJ1-4 and V is TRBV19; 10 bases match TRBD1. Looked up from germline, CDR1 is LNHDA and CDR2 is SQIVND (reference sequence). This CDR3 contains 14 residues. V lost 6 bases, J lost 7 bases, and 5 bases stayed unmatched. In DNA, the CDR3 is TGTGCCAGTAGCAAGACAGGGGGCCCTGAAAAACTGTTTTTT. Its protein product is CASSKTGGPEKLFF.

On this clone itself: The junction shows a germline mismatch at one end, possibly a read error. The chain has TRBV5-4 and TRBJ1-2, with D unclear. Germline CDR1 and CDR2: SGHNT and YYREEE (reference sequence). CDR3 length equals 17 residues. This CDR3 reads CASSQEPGEGTVGGYTF. The DNA for the CDR3 is TGCGCCAGCAGCCAAGAACCGGGTGAGGGCACAGTGGGAGGCTACACCTTC.